Below are 22 T cell receptor delta chains sequenced from a single sample in a study of γδ T cells in repeated Plasmodium falciparum infection. TCRdb processed the multiplex PCR reads again with the CATT caller. The sample has around 50,000 delta-chain clones, 1.5% to 2% seen once; the top ten hold roughly 15%. Bulk repertoires came from Vgamma9/Vdelta2+ or Vdelta2-negative gammadelta T cells flow-sorted from PBMC. The specimen sequenced was gamma-delta T cells from blood. The receptors were gathered from a pool of human donors (malaria-infected and uninfected, not separated).

This clone occurred many times. With a much larger clone just one base away, this may be a read error. Different DNA sequences within this sample yield the same CDR3. The chain carries TRDV1 and TRDJ1; 9 bases agree with TRDD3. TCRdb gives no J gene; it was assigned here by matching the DNA to germline. Germline loops: CDR1 TSWWSYY, CDR2 QGS. Germline trimming cut 3 bases from V and 0 bases from J; bases unmatched to any gene: 20. The CDR3 runs to 21 residues. CDR3 sequence reads: CALGEGPTAPYWGTYTDKLIF. The DNA for the CDR3 is TGTGCTCTTGGGGAGGGCCCTACAGCTCCCTACTGGGGGACCTACACCGATAAACTCATCTTT.

This clone was counted a few times. This DNA translates differently at residue 9 from the TCRdb protein, which is that of a much larger clone; a read error is likely, and the protein shown is the DNA's own translation. The chain is built from TRDV1 and TRDJ1; no clear D. CDR3 length equals 17 residues. The germline V gene encodes CDR1 TSWWSYY and CDR2 QGS. The CDR3 here is CALGEGTLEDYTDKLIF. CDR3 nucleotide sequence: TGTGCTCTTGGGGAAGGAACTTTGGAGGATTACACGGATAAACTCATCTTT.

Ten or more counts support this clone. There is a difference at residue 18 between the TCRdb protein and the DNA translation, so the protein given here was translated from the DNA. V usage is TRAV38-2/DV8 and J usage is TRDJ1; 13 nucleotides match TRDD3. J was trimmed by 7 bases and V by 2 bases; bases with no gene match: 26. The CDR3 is made up of 22 amino acids. Germline CDR1 and CDR2: TSESDYY and QEAYKQQN. Here the CDR3 DNA reads TGTGCTTATAGGAGATTCTTTGCCTTCCCCCCGAGTACTGGGGGATACGCCGGTAAACTCATCTTT. This encodes CAYRRFFAFPPSTGGYAGKLIF.

This clone was picked up many times. In the same sample, other DNA sequences code for this CDR3. The chain recombines TRDV1 with TRDJ1, with TRDD3 matching 8 bases. CDR1 is TSWWSYY and CDR2 is QGS in the germline V gene. The CDR3 runs 21 residues. Trimming cost V 3 bases and J 2 bases; bases outside gene matches: 23. The CDR3 reads CALGDTTHWGYPALGTDKLIF. The DNA of the CDR3 is TGTGCTCTTGGGGATACGACTCATTGGGGATACCCAGCTTTAGGGACCGATAAACTCATCTTT.

Points on this clone: One base separates it from a far larger clone, so it is likely a read error. The sample has other DNA sequences that encode this CDR3 too. The J gene is TRDJ1, the V gene TRDV1; 7 bases agree with TRDD3. TCRdb carries no J gene annotation; the J gene was assigned here by matching the DNA with germline. The germline V gene encodes CDR1 TSWWSYY and CDR2 QGS. The CDR3 sequence is 22 residues long. Trimming at V came to 0 bases and at J to 0 bases, leaving 22 bases not matched to a gene. The CDR3 DNA reads TGTGCTCTTGGGGAACTAGTCTTGTCCTGCGCCTTGGGGGACGCAAACACCGATAAACTCATCTTT. It encodes CALGELVLSCALGDANTDKLIF.

This clone was found a few times. This DNA's translation differs at residue 10 from TCRdb's protein, which comes from a much larger clone; a read error is likely, and the protein shown is translated from the DNA. J is TRDJ1 and V is TRDV1, with D uncertain. The CDR3 is 21 residues long. V lost 0 bases, J lost 0 bases, and 26 bases lay in between. The germline gives CDR1 TSWWSYY, CDR2 QGS. CDR3 region: CALGELLFANVVPQYTDKLIF. Written as DNA, the CDR3 is TGTGCTCTTGGGGAACTACTATTCGCCAACGTTGTTCCGCAGTACACCGATAAACTCATCTTT.

This clone has at least ten counts. TCRdb's listed protein matches a much larger clone and diverges from this DNA's translation at residue 9, likely through a read error; the protein shown comes from the DNA. This chain links TRDV2 with TRDJ1; 8 nucleotides line up with TRDD3. Germline V gene sequence: CDR1 GEAIGNYY, CDR2 EKD. Trimming took 3 bases from V and 0 from J; bases not matched to a gene: 8. The CDR3 spans 16 residues. The CDR3 spells CACDDLGELYTDKLIF. The CDR3 DNA is TGTGCCTGTGACGATCTGGGGGAGCTCTACACCGATAAACTCATCTTT.

The table lists this clone with many counts. A far bigger clonotype differs at one base, so this is likely a read error. The sample carries other DNA sequences with the same CDR3. The rearrangement joins TRAV38-2/DV8 to TRDJ1, with D tentatively TRDD2 (5 bases). The length of the CDR3 is 16 residues. Per the germline V gene, CDR1 is TSESDYY and CDR2 is QEAYKQQN. CDR3 in amino acids: CAYRRKPTKYTDKLIF. In nucleotides, the CDR3 is TGTGCCTATAGGAGGAAACCTACGAAGTACACCGATAAACTCATCTTT.

This clone was picked up a small number of times. The translation of this DNA and the TCRdb protein of a much larger clone differ at residue 8, probably owing to a read error; the protein shown here is translated from the DNA. The chain employs TRDV2 and TRDJ1, with a tentative D call TRDD3 (5 bases). From germline, CDR1 is GEAIGNYY and CDR2 EKD. The CDR3 is 17 residues long. The V gene lost 0 bases and the J gene lost 0 bases, with 16 bases spanning the gap. The CDR3 DNA sequence: TGTGCCTGTGACACCTTACTGGTGGACCCATACACCGATAAACTCATCTTT. Its translation: CACDTLLVDPYTDKLIF.

Of note for this clone: This is likely an artifact of a read error, given a far larger clone one base away. V gene TRDV3 was called; the J gene was not; TRDD2 was called by the table and not checked on the DNA. This CDR3 region has 14 residues. From germline, CDR1 is TVYSNPD and CDR2 GDNSRS (reference sequence). CDR3 in DNA: TGTGCCTTCCTAAGGAGGGCTGGGACGGGGGGGCTCATCTTT. Residues: CAFLRRAGTGGLIF.

This clone was seen a few times. The protein held in TCRdb is that of a much larger clone and does not match this DNA's translation at residue 14, likely because of a read error; the protein shown is translated from the DNA. V usage is TRDV2 and J usage is TRDJ1, with D tentatively TRDD2 (9 bases). The J gene, not given by TCRdb, was assigned here from a germline match of the nucleotide sequence. Germline CDR1 is GEAIGNYY and CDR2 is EKD. The CDR3 consists of 20 residues. Trimming shortened V by 6 bases and J by 1 base, and 32 bases separated the two germline ends. Written as DNA, the CDR3 is TGTGCCTGTTCGCCAAACCTTCCTACAAGGATTGGGGGATGCACCGATAAACTCATCTTT. This translates into CACSPNLPTRIGGCTDKLIF.

This clone was detected only a few times. The TCRdb protein comes from a much larger clone and disagrees with this DNA's translation at residue 5, likely due to a read error; the protein given here is derived from the DNA. The chain uses TRDV3 and TRDJ1; 7 bases match TRDD2. The J gene was not available in TCRdb and was assigned here by matching the DNA to germline segments. Trimming took 2 bases from V and 2 from J; bases not matched to a gene: 23. Germline V CDR1 and CDR2: TVYSNPD, GDNSRS (reference sequence). The CDR3 runs to 19 residues. CDR3: CAFSAYHFLRGWETDKLIF. CDR3 nucleotides: TGTGCCTTTTCCGCCTACCATTTCCTACGCGGCTGGGAAACCGATAAACTCATCTTT. Combining the CDR3 with reference TRDV3 and TRDJ1 gives the whole variable domain CDKVTQSSPDQTVASGSEVVLLCTYDTVYSNPDLFWYRIRPDYSFQFVFYGDNSRSEGADFTQGRFSVKHILTQKAFHLVISPVRTEDSATYYCAFSAYHFLRGWETDKLIFGKGTRVTVEP.

This clone was detected many times. The protein in TCRdb stems from a much larger clone and differs at residue 22 from this DNA's translation, likely a read error; here the protein is translated from the DNA. This chain connects TRDV1 to TRDJ1; TRDD3 matches at 10 bases. The CDR3 extends over 24 amino acids. Germline loops: CDR1 TSWWSYY, CDR2 QGS. The CDR3 DNA sequence: TGTGCTCTTGGGGAATTAGCCTCCGATACTGGGGGATGCCGGATTAGGAGAGGCACCGATAAACCCATCTTT. Translation gives CALGELASDTGGCRIRRGTDKPIF.

This clone showed up many times. A far larger clone is only one base removed, so a read error is likely. Other DNA variants within this sample encode the same CDR3. The V gene is TRDV1, the J gene TRDJ1; D is possibly TRDD3 (5 bases). TCRdb is silent on the J gene; assignment here came from matching the DNA to germline. V was trimmed by 3 bases and J by 0 bases, leaving 26 bases between them. The CDR3 has 20 residues. Germline V gives CDR1 TSWWSYY, CDR2 QGS. CDR3 region: CALGESEMRTVGWYTDKLIF. The CDR3 DNA is TGTGCTCTTGGGGAGTCAGAGATGCGTACTGTGGGATGGTACACCGATAAACTCATCTTT.

In its sample, this clone was seen a few times. The likely explanation is a read error, given a far larger clone one base away. Different DNA sequences within this sample yield the same CDR3. The rearrangement links TRDV1 to TRDJ1, with D unresolved. Germline V lookup: CDR1 TSWWSYY, CDR2 QGS. Trimming cost V 4 bases and J 5 bases, with 38 bases left between them. The CDR3 contains 22 residues. CDR3 region: CALGGLPFPERRPTKKTDKLIF. CDR3 in DNA: TGTGCTCTTGGGGGCCTCCCTTTTCCCGAAAGGCGACCCACGAAGAAGACTGATAAACTCATCTTT.

This clone appeared a few times. A single base separates this from a much larger clone, so it may be a read error. The chain links TRDV1 to TRDJ1; D not resolved. The CDR3 length is 18 residues. Germline loops: CDR1 TSWWSYY, CDR2 QGS. The V and J ends lost 5 bases and 5 bases respectively, with 27 bases between them. The CDR3 reads CALGSSFTTRRAGDKLIF. The CDR3 DNA reads TGTGCTCTTGGGTCATCTTTCACTACGCGTAGAGCGGGGGATAAACTCATCTTT.

This clone was found a few times. The amino acid sequence in TCRdb belongs to a much larger clone and departs from this DNA's translation at residue 7, likely a sequencing read error; the sequence shown is translated from the DNA. This chain connects TRDV1 to TRDJ4; 12 nucleotides match TRDD3. The J gene, not given by TCRdb, was assigned here from a germline match of the nucleotide sequence. The CDR3 contains 22 residues. J lost 0 bases, V lost 3 bases, and 23 bases had no gene match. Germline V CDR1 and CDR2: TSWWSYY, QGS. CDR3 loop: CALGELLPLKSTGGYRARPLIF. The CDR3 DNA follows: TGTGCTCTTGGGGAGCTTCTCCCTCTAAAGAGTACTGGGGGATACAGAGCCAGACCCCTGATCTTT.

To note about this clone: This is likely an artifact of a read error, given a far larger clone one base away. In the same sample, other DNA sequences code for this CDR3. The rearrangement links TRDV1 to TRDJ2; tentatively, D is TRDD2 or TRDD3 (5 bases each). The CDR3 has 20 amino acids. Germline CDR1 is TSWWSYY and CDR2 is QGS. CDR3 sequence reads: CALGELPSVRGVSLTAQLFF. The CDR3 bases are TGTGCCCTTGGGGAACTTCCGAGTGTAAGGGGAGTGAGCTTGACAGCACAACTCTTCTTT.

This clone was observed a handful of times. This is likely an artifact of a read error, given a far larger clone one base away. The sample holds other DNA sequences that translate to the same CDR3. The rearrangement joins TRDV1 to TRDJ1; D remains unclear. TCRdb supplies no J gene; here it was assigned by aligning the nucleotide sequence to germline. The germline gives CDR1 TSWWSYY, CDR2 QGS. The CDR3 runs 13 residues. The CDR3 bases are TGTGCTCTTGGAGAACTATTCGTGGATAAACTCATCTTT. This encodes CALGELFVDKLIF.

This clone was counted at least ten times. TCRdb pairs this DNA with a much larger clone's protein that differs at residue 9, likely a read error; the protein shown was translated from the DNA. This rearrangement joins TRDV2 to TRDJ1; 11 bases map to TRDD3. Here the J gene was assigned by germline matching of the DNA, as TCRdb has none. With V trimmed by 3 bases and J by 4 bases, 3 bases remained unmatched. Germline-derived CDR1 and CDR2 are GEAIGNYY and EKD. The CDR3 sequence is 14 residues long. CDR3 protein: CACDPGGYIDKLIF. The CDR3, as DNA: TGTGCCTGTGACCCTGGGGGATACATCGATAAACTCATCTTT.

This clone qualifies as medium-sized. It may be a read error: a sequence one base away is much more abundant. The rearrangement joins TRDV2 to TRDJ1, with no clear D. The V end lost 0 bases, the J end lost 10 bases, and 17 bases lay between the germline ends. The CDR3 has 14 residues. From germline, CDR1 is GEAIGNYY and CDR2 EKD. This CDR3 reads CACDTSFVVGVLIF. DNA of the CDR3: TGTGCCTGTGACACCTCTTTTGTAGTTGGCGTACTCATCTTT.

This clone came up a few times. A far larger clone is a single base away, which makes a read error likely. The identical CDR3 is also encoded by other nucleotide sequences in the sample. The V gene is TRDV1, the J gene TRDJ1; 11 bases are a match to TRDD3. TCRdb leaves out the J gene; it was filled in here by matching the DNA to germline. The junction had 23 bases not matched to a gene; V was cut back by 2 bases and J by 0 bases. Germline CDR1 reads TSWWSYY; CDR2 reads QGS. The CDR3 sequence is 23 residues long. CDR3 sequence reads: CALGELEGPVNVLGDKDTDKLIF. The CDR3 DNA is TGTGCTCTTGGGGAATTAGAAGGACCTGTGAACGTACTGGGGGATAAAGACACCGATAAACTCATCTTT.